This passage covers 12 T cell receptor beta chains from one sample sequenced in a study of cytomegalovirus exposure and HLA in healthy donors. Generated by immunoSEQ multiplex PCR, the TCRdb table keeps only in-frame clones and is missing some. This repertoire shows some 130,000 clones, roughly 90% found once; its top ten account for approximately 1.5%. Sequencing was performed on PBMCs. Source of these receptors: a man aged 30-40 years in good health and CMV-seronegative.

This clone was detected once. This chain uses TRBV14 with TRBJ2-7, with 7 bases matching TRBD2. Germline CDR1 and CDR2: SGHDN and FVKESK. Trimming removed 3 bases from V and 3 bases from J; junction bases left unmatched: 11. The CDR3 runs 16 residues. CDR3 sequence reads: CASSQIAGLGYYEQYF. The CDR3 DNA follows: TGTGCCAGCAGCCAGATAGCGGGTTTGGGATACTACGAGCAGTACTTC.

The CDR3 here is CASSSGDSYNEQFF. The CDR3 region has the DNA TGTGCCAGCTCTAGCGGGGACTCCTACAATGAGCAGTTCTTC. V and J are TRBV27 and TRBJ2-1; the match to TRBD2 covers 9 bases. The germline V gene has CDR1 MNHEY and CDR2 SMNVEV (reference sequence). V lost 8 bases to trimming and J lost 0 bases; unmatched junction nucleotides: 2. CDR3 length equals 14 residues.

The chain recombines TRBV2 with TRBJ2-3, with TRBD2 as a possible D gene (6 bases). The CDR3 spans 14 residues. Deletions cut 10 bases from V and 2 bases from J, with 16 bases between. Per the germline V gene, CDR1 is SNHLY and CDR2 is FYNNEI. The CDR3 region has the DNA TGTGCCACCAGGAGAAGGGAGGACACAGATACGCAGTATTTT. This codes for CATRRREDTDTQYF.

In DNA form, the CDR3 reads TGTGCCACTGCTAGCGGAAGCACAGATACGCAGTATTTT. It translates to CATASGSTDTQYF. V is TRBV9 and J is TRBJ2-3; 7 bases line up with TRBD2. The CDR3 length is 13 residues. V dropped 9 bases and J dropped 0; count of bases not matched to a gene: 4. CDR1 SGDLS and CDR2 YYNGEE come from the germline V gene.

This clone came up once. The rearrangement uses TRBV15 and TRBJ2-3; TRBD1 might be the D (6 bases). V lost 5 bases, J lost 5 bases, and 17 bases lay in between. Germline CDR1 and CDR2: LNHNV and YYDKDF (reference sequence). CDR3 length: 15 amino acids. The CDR3 region has the DNA TGTGCCACCAGCGGAGCGATGGGGGCTGGAGATACGCAGTATTTT. Its translation: CATSGAMGAGDTQYF.

The CDR3 sequence is CASRRGFGYTF. DNA for the CDR3: TGCGCGAGCCGTAGGGGGTTCGGCTACACCTTC. The chain combines TRBV10-1 with TRBJ1-2, with TRBD1 as a possible D gene (6 bases). Germline-derived CDR1 and CDR2 are WNHNN and SYGVQD (reference sequence). CDR3 length: 11 residues.

The chain combines TRBV29-1 with TRBJ2-3; D is possibly TRBD1 (7 bases). V lost 8 bases, J lost 7 bases, and 22 bases lay in between. The germline V gene encodes CDR1 SQVTM and CDR2 ANQGSEA. This CDR3 spans 14 amino acids. This CDR3 reads CSLLGGQNLHTQYF. CDR3 DNA: TGCAGCCTTCTCGGGGGACAGAACCTGCATACGCAGTATTTT.

The chain uses TRBV15 and TRBJ2-1; 9 bases match TRBD2. CDR3 length: 19 residues. Unmatched junction bases numbered 12, after V lost 3 bases and J lost 0 bases. Per germline, CDR1 LNHNV and CDR2 YYDKDF (reference sequence). The CDR3 coding sequence is TGTGCCACCAGCAGTTATAGAGAGCGGGAGGTAAGCTCCTACAATGAGCAGTTCTTC. As protein: CATSSYREREVSSYNEQFF.

The V gene is TRBV6-6, the J gene TRBJ2-2; D remains ambiguous. This CDR3 comprises 13 residues. Per germline, CDR1 MNHNY and CDR2 SVGAGI (reference sequence). V was clipped by 1 base and J by 6 bases, with 6 bases between them. The CDR3 loop is CASSYFFAGELFF. CDR3 nucleotide sequence: TGTGCCAGCAGTTACTTCTTTGCCGGGGAGCTGTTTTTT.

V is TRBV28 and J is TRBJ1-3, with 8 bases aligning to TRBD1. This CDR3 spans 14 amino acids. Germline lookup yields CDR1 MDHEN and CDR2 SYDVKM. J was trimmed by 2 bases and V by 4 bases; bases with no gene match: 1. CDR3 loop: CASSSTGAGNTIYF. The CDR3 region has the DNA TGTGCCAGCAGTTCGACAGGGGCTGGAAACACCATATATTTT.

This sequence joins TRBV4-3 and TRBJ2-6; 9 bases match TRBD1. CDR1 and CDR2 (germline): LGHNA, YSLEER. The CDR3 has 17 amino acids. J was trimmed by 2 bases and V by 4 bases; bases with no gene match: 6. CDR3 sequence (DNA): TGCGCCAGCAGCCGGACAGGGGAAGGCCCTGGGGCCAACGTCCTGACTTTC. This codes for CASSRTGEGPGANVLTF.

This chain joins TRBV30 and TRBJ2-4; 10 bases agree with TRBD2. This CDR3 comprises 14 residues. The germline CDR1 and CDR2 sequences are GTSNPN and SVGIG (reference sequence). V was pared by 1 base and J by 7 bases, with 4 bases of the junction left unmatched. For the CDR3, the DNA is TGTGCCTGGAGTGGTGGACTAGCGGAGAACATTCAGTACTTC. Its translation is CAWSGGLAENIQYF.